The 5 T cell receptor beta chains given below trace back to one sample, sequenced in a study of long-term antiretroviral therapy in people with HIV. At survey level, the immunoSEQ assay was run in its v3.0 version. Assay: immunoSEQ multiplex PCR; the TCRdb copy retains only in-frame clones and omits some. The sample lists fewer than 25,000 clones; about nine tenths were seen once. The sample in question was unsorted PBMCs, obtained 1.8 years before starting antiretroviral therapy. All receptors derive from a woman under 40 with HIV.

V and J are TRBV2 and TRBJ1-6, with D possibly being TRBD1 (5 bases). Trimming took off 7 bases at V and 0 bases at J, with 19 bases between the two ends. Looked up from germline, CDR1 is SNHLY and CDR2 is FYNNEI. This CDR3 region has 18 residues. CDR3: CASTKDIPGSSYNSPLHF. DNA of the CDR3: TGTGCCAGCACCAAGGACATCCCCGGGAGCTCCTATAATTCACCCCTCCACTTT.

This clone was seen a single time. This chain connects TRBV5-1 to TRBJ2-1; TRBD2 matches 11 bases. Germline assignment: CDR1 SGHRS and CDR2 YFSETQ. This CDR3 spans 17 amino acids. Unmatched junction bases numbered 8, after V lost 0 bases and J lost 6 bases. This CDR3 reads CASSLGFSGGASNEQFF. The CDR3 bases are TGCGCCAGCAGCTTGGGCTTTAGCGGGGGGGCTAGCAATGAGCAGTTCTTC.

This chain uses TRBV19 with TRBJ2-5, with 12 bases identical to TRBD1. The junction had 5 bases not matched to a gene; V was cut back by 6 bases and J by 6 bases. CDR1 is LNHDA, CDR2 SQIVND, per germline (reference sequence). CDR3 length: 14 residues. Written as DNA, the CDR3 is TGTGCCAGTAGCCCGGGACAGGGGGCGAAGACCCAGTACTTC. Amino acid sequence: CASSPGQGAKTQYF.

V and J are TRBV5-5 and TRBJ1-1; possible D gene TRBD1, 5 bases. V lost 3 bases to trimming and J lost 3 bases, with 15 bases between them. There are 15 residues in the CDR3. Germline V lookup: CDR1 SGHKS, CDR2 YYEKEE (reference sequence). In nucleotides, the CDR3 is TGTGCCAGCAGCTCCCGGGGGGTAGCCGACACTGAAGCTTTCTTT. As protein: CASSSRGVADTEAFF.

The chain combines TRBV7-6 with TRBJ2-1; 9 bases agree with TRBD1. Germline CDR1 is SGHVS and CDR2 is FNYEAQ. This CDR3 contains 15 residues. V lost 5 bases, J lost 7 bases, and 9 bases stayed unmatched. The CDR3 protein is CASSRPGQGRNEQFF. The CDR3 DNA follows: TGTGCCAGCAGCCGACCGGGACAGGGTCGTAATGAGCAGTTCTTC.